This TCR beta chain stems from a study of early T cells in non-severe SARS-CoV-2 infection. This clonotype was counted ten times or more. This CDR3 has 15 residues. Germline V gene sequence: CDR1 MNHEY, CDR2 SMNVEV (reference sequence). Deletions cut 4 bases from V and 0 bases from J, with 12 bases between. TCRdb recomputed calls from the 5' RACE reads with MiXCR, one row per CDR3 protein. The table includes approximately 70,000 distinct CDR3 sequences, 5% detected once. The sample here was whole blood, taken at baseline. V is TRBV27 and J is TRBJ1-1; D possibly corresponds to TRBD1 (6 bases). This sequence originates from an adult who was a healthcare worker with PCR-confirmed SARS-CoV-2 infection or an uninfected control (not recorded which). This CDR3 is CASSYVRQVNTEAFF. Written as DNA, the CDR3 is TGTGCCAGCAGTTACGTAAGACAGGTGAACACTGAAGCTTTCTTT.